This passage covers 15 T cell receptor beta chains from one sample sequenced in a study of CD8 T cells in Susac syndrome. It was with random hexamers that 0.5 to 1 ug RNA was reverse transcribed. In TCRdb, the immunoSEQ multiplex PCR reads were re-called with MiXCR into one record per CDR3 protein. The sample includes approximately 140,000 distinct CDR3 sequences, 85% to 95% of them seen just once. The source material was CD4+ T cells from PBMCs. The receptor source for this set is a human donor with multiple sclerosis.

This clonotype was counted once. The rearrangement joins TRBV20-1 to TRBJ2-4; D call uncertain. The V and J ends lost 6 bases and 5 bases respectively, with 11 bases between them. This CDR3 spans 12 amino acids. Looked up from germline, CDR1 is DFQATT and CDR2 is SNEGSKA (reference sequence). The CDR3 loop is CSAGPGENIQYF. The CDR3 nucleotides read TGCAGTGCGGGCCCTGGGGAAAACATTCAGTACTTC.

The gene calls are TRBV28 and TRBJ2-7; 7 bases line up with TRBD1. J lost 0 bases, V lost 5 bases, and 4 bases had no gene match. The CDR3 loop spans 14 amino acids. Germline lookup yields CDR1 MDHEN and CDR2 SYDVKM. The CDR3 DNA follows: TGTGCCAGCAGTCCAGGGGACAGCTCCTACGAGCAGTACTTC. Translated: CASSPGDSSYEQYF.

This sequence joins TRBV28 and TRBJ1-4; 7 bases map to TRBD1. This CDR3 has 15 amino acids. The germline CDR1 and CDR2 sequences are MDHEN and SYDVKM. With 4 bases clipped from V and 8 bases from J, the junction kept 10 bases outside the gene matches. CDR3 in amino acids: CASSSHRGTGEKLFF. The CDR3 nucleotides read TGTGCCAGCAGTTCACACAGGGGAACGGGAGAAAAACTGTTTTTT.

The chain uses TRBV24-1 and TRBJ2-6; TRBD1 matches at 11 bases. Germline V lookup: CDR1 KGHDR, CDR2 SFDVKD. This CDR3 comprises 18 residues. V shed 4 bases, J shed 1 base, and the junction held 5 bases outside the gene matches. CDR3 protein: CATSEAGTGGSGANVLTF. CDR3 nucleotides: TGTGCCACCAGTGAGGCCGGGACAGGGGGTTCTGGGGCCAACGTCCTGACTTTC.

CDR3 amino acids: CASRNNEKLFF. The DNA of the CDR3 is TGTGCCAGCAGAAACAATGAAAAACTGTTTTTT. The chain combines TRBV27 with TRBJ1-4; D is uncertain. Germline V gene data show CDR1 as MNHEY and CDR2 as SMNVEV (reference sequence). This CDR3 contains 11 residues. Trimming shortened V by 6 bases and J by 5 bases, and 4 bases separated the two germline ends. Supplemented by reference TRBV27 and TRBJ1-4, the full variable domain reads EAQVTQNPRYLITVTGKKLTVTCSQNMNHEYMSWYRQDPGLGLRQIYYSMNVEVTDKGDVPEGYKVSRKEKRNFPLILESPSPNQTSLYFCASRNNEKLFFGSGTQLSVL.

This clonotype appeared a single time. The chain carries TRBV30 and TRBJ2-6; D perhaps matches TRBD2 (5 bases). Per the germline V gene, CDR1 is GTSNPN and CDR2 is SVGIG (reference sequence). The CDR3 runs to 16 residues. V lost 4 bases, J lost 1 base, and 14 bases lay in between. CDR3 DNA sequence: TGTGCCTGGACCCCGGGGTATCGGTCTGGGGCCAACGTCCTGACTTTC. Protein: CAWTPGYRSGANVLTF.

The chain employs TRBV29-1 and TRBJ2-1; the match to TRBD1 covers 7 bases. V lost 4 bases to trimming and J lost 6 bases; unmatched junction nucleotides: 6. The V gene's germline CDR1 is SQVTM and CDR2 ANQGSEA. The CDR3 has 13 amino acids. The CDR3 loop reads CSVVADRSNEQFF. In DNA form, the CDR3 reads TGCAGCGTTGTCGCGGACAGGAGCAATGAGCAGTTCTTC.

The J gene is TRBJ1-5, the V gene TRBV24-1; D gene uncertain. Germline CDR1 and CDR2: KGHDR and SFDVKD. With 3 bases removed from V and 0 bases from J, the gap between germline ends came to 5 bases. The CDR3 length is 14 residues. CDR3 protein: CATSDTGSNQPQHF. Written as DNA, the CDR3 is TGTGCCACCAGTGATACCGGTAGCAATCAGCCCCAGCATTTT.

The gene calls are TRBV7-8 and TRBJ2-4, with 13 bases lining up with TRBD2. This CDR3 has 17 residues. Germline V CDR1 and CDR2: SGHVS, FQNEAQ. V shed 5 bases, J shed 2 bases, and the junction held 6 bases outside the gene matches. CDR3 in amino acids: CASSHPGLAGSKNIQYF. CDR3 DNA sequence: TGTGCCAGCAGCCACCCGGGACTAGCGGGATCCAAAAACATTCAGTACTTC. Drawing the rest from reference TRBV7-8 and TRBJ2-4, the complete variable domain is GAGVSQSPRYKVAKRGQDVALRCDPISGHVSLFWYQQALGQGPEFLTYFQNEAQLDKSGLPSDRFFAERPEGSVSTLKIQRTQQEDSAVYLCASSHPGLAGSKNIQYFGAGTRLSVL.

The J gene is TRBJ2-1, the V gene TRBV20-1, with 8 bases aligning to TRBD2. After removal of 7 bases from V and 6 bases from J, the junction contained 11 bases not matched to a gene. Germline assignment: CDR1 DFQATT and CDR2 SNEGSKA (reference sequence). The CDR3 covers 14 residues. CDR3 region: CSVYATSVLNEQFF. CDR3 DNA sequence: TGCAGTGTTTATGCGACTAGCGTTCTCAATGAGCAGTTCTTC.

The chain couples TRBV3-1 to TRBJ2-2; 10 bases map to TRBD1. Germline V gene data show CDR1 as LGHDT and CDR2 as YNNKEL (reference sequence). V lost 1 base to trimming and J lost 6 bases; unmatched junction nucleotides: 2. The CDR3 runs 15 residues. CDR3 loop: CASSQGTGGAGELFF. Here the CDR3 DNA reads TGTGCCAGCAGCCAAGGGACAGGGGGAGCCGGGGAGCTGTTTTTT.

V usage is TRBV9 and J usage is TRBJ1-2; 7 bases are a match to TRBD1. Germline V gene sequence: CDR1 SGDLS, CDR2 YYNGEE. This CDR3 comprises 15 residues. The V and J ends lost 4 bases and 5 bases, in that order; junction bases with no gene match: 11. The CDR3 spells CASSSQQGLGYGYTF. DNA for the CDR3: TGTGCCAGCAGCTCCCAACAGGGGTTAGGTTATGGCTACACCTTC.

The chain joins TRBV5-1 to TRBJ1-2; 7 bases are a match to TRBD1. CDR3 length: 12 amino acids. Trimming took 3 bases from V and 8 from J; bases not matched to a gene: 4. CDR1 SGHRS and CDR2 YFSETQ come from the germline V gene. Here the CDR3 DNA reads TGCGCCAGCAGCTACTACAGGGGCGGCTACACCTTC. This translates into CASSYYRGGYTF.

The V and J genes are TRBV7-2 and TRBJ1-1, with TRBD1 matching over 8 bases. V shed 3 bases, J shed 4 bases, and the junction held 4 bases outside the gene matches. This CDR3 region has 14 residues. Germline CDR1 reads SGHTA; CDR2 reads FQGNSA. DNA of the CDR3: TGTGCCAGCAGCTTGAAACAGGGGGGCACTGAAGCTTTCTTT. It translates to CASSLKQGGTEAFF. The full variable domain, with the rest looked up from reference TRBV7-2 and TRBJ1-1, is GAGVSQSPSNKVTEKGKDVELRCDPISGHTALYWYRQSLGQGLEFLIYFQGNSAPDKSGLPSDRFSAERTGGSVSTLTIQRTQQEDSAVYLCASSLKQGGTEAFFGQGTRLTVV.

The chain uses TRBV14 and TRBJ1-6; no reliable D call. The V and J ends lost 2 bases and 6 bases respectively, with 11 bases between them. CDR1 is SGHDN and CDR2 is FVKESK in the germline V gene. The CDR3 spans 15 residues. Here the CDR3 reads CASSQLTRVNSPLHF. CDR3 DNA sequence: TGTGCCAGCAGCCAACTGACACGGGTTAATTCACCCCTCCACTTT.